This TCR beta chain is from a study of blood T cell repertoires in COVID-19. As for the study in general: PBMCs, B-cell-depleted T cells, or T cells provided the cDNA or gDNA that made up the material.

With 5 bases removed from V and 2 bases from J, the gap between germline ends came to 12 bases. Germline CDR1 reads SNHLY; CDR2 reads FYNNEI. The CDR3 totals 14 residues. Profiling relied on immunoSEQ multiplex PCR, and the TCRdb table lists in-frame clones only, not all of them. The table includes some 170,000 clones, roughly 80% detected once. The sample was peripheral blood. The TCR sequence derives from a woman in her forties with COVID-19, enrolled during active disease. The chain combines TRBV2 with TRBJ2-5; perhaps TRBD2 as D (5 bases). CDR3 DNA: TGTGCCAGCAGTCTTGCGGACTTACAAGAGACCCAGTACTTC. Its translation: CASSLADLQETQYF.